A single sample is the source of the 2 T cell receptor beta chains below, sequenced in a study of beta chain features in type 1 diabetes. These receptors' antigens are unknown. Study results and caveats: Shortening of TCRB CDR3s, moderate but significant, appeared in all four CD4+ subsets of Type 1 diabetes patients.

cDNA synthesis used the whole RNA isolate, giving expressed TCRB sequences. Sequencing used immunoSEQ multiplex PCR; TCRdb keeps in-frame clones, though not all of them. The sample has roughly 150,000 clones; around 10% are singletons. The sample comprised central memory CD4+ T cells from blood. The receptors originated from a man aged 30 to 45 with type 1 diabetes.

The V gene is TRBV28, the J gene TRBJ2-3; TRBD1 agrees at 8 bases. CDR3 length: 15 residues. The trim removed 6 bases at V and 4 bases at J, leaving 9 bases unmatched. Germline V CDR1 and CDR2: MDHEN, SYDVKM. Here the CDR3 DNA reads TGTGCCAGCAGCTCCCCTGGACAGGGCTCAGATACGCAGTATTTT. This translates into CASSSPGQGSDTQYF.

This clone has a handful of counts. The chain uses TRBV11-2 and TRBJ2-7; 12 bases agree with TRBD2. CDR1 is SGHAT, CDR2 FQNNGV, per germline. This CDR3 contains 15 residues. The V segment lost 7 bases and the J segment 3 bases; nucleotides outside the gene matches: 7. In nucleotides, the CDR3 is TGTGCCAGCAAGGAGGGACTAGCGGGTAACTACGAGCAGTACTTC. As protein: CASKEGLAGNYEQYF. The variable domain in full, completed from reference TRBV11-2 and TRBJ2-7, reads EAGVAQSPRYKIIEKRQSVAFWCNPISGHATLYWYQQILGQGPKLLIQFQNNGVVDDSQLPKDRFSAERLKGVDSTLKIQPAKLEDSAVYLCASKEGLAGNYEQYFGPGTRLTVT.